Listed here are 19 T cell receptor beta chains from one sample, sequenced in a study of shared clonotypes between healthy human individuals. Sequenced by immunoSEQ multiplex PCR; TCRdb stores in-frame clones only, minus some. This sample has 2,500,000 or so clones, with under 95% found just once. Material for sequencing was naive CD4+ T cells from PBMCs. As for subset: CD45RA+ positively selected. The source of these receptors is a man aged 18 to 35 in good health. Some clones in this sample may be carry-over from other donors' samples.

The V call is TRBV25-1, the J call TRBJ2-2; D perhaps matches TRBD2 (5 bases). The CDR3 runs 14 residues. Germline CDR1 MGHDK, CDR2 SYGVNS. The ends were cut back, 3 bases at V and 7 bases at J, with 12 bases in the middle. CDR3 DNA: TGTGCCAGCAGTGATCGCTCAACTAGCGGGGAGCTGTTTTTT. This translates into CASSDRSTSGELFF. Drawing the rest from reference TRBV25-1 and TRBJ2-2, the complete variable domain is EADIYQTPRYLVIGTGKKITLECSQTMGHDKMYWYQQDPGMELHLIHYSYGVNSTEKGDLSSESTVSRIRTEHFPLTLESARPSHTSQYLCASSDRSTSGELFFGEGSRLTVL.

V usage is TRBV7-2 and J usage is TRBJ2-1; unclear D gene. The V end was cut by 4 bases, the J end by 11 bases, with 18 bases between. CDR3 size: 14 residues. Germline CDR1 SGHTA, CDR2 FQGNSA. The CDR3 region has the DNA TGTGCCAGCAGCTCAACCCCGACTGCCACTAAGCAGTTCTTC. It is translated as CASSSTPTATKQFF.

The chain employs TRBV4-2 and TRBJ2-7, with 14 positions matching TRBD2. From germline, CDR1 is LGHNA and CDR2 YNFKEQ. The CDR3 length is 15 residues. V dropped 3 bases and J dropped 6; count of bases not matched to a gene: 4. CDR3 loop: CASSQGLAGVTEQYF. CDR3 sequence (DNA): TGTGCCAGCAGCCAGGGACTAGCGGGAGTAACCGAGCAGTACTTC.

CDR3 protein: CASSERTSGRVKSYNEQFF. The CDR3 DNA reads as TGTGCCAGCAGCGAGCGGACTAGCGGGAGGGTGAAATCCTACAATGAGCAGTTCTTC. V and J are TRBV5-6 and TRBJ2-1, with 15 bases aligning to TRBD2. V shed 4 bases, J shed 1 base, and the junction held 9 bases outside the gene matches. The CDR3 spans 19 residues. Germline V lookup: CDR1 SGHDT, CDR2 YYEEEE.

This clone was counted a single time. The chain has TRBV30 and TRBJ1-1; D ambiguous. Germline V lookup: CDR1 GTSNPN, CDR2 SVGIG (reference sequence). V was shortened by 3 bases and J by 0 bases, with 17 bases between the two germline ends. The CDR3 has 16 residues. As DNA, the CDR3 is TGTGCCTGGAGCAAAATAACCCGCCGGCTGAACACTGAAGCTTTCTTT. Translated, it gives CAWSKITRRLNTEAFF.

The gene calls are TRBV11-3 and TRBJ2-1; TRBD2 aligns across 9 bases. Losses at the gene ends were 6 bases for V and 10 bases for J; bases not matched to a gene: 13. Germline CDR1 reads SGHNT; CDR2 reads YENEEA. The CDR3 totals 15 residues. CDR3 nucleotide sequence: TGTGCCAGCAGGCTACTAGCGGGTGGGGTCTGGGAGCAGTTCTTC. Translating gives CASRLLAGGVWEQFF. Based on the CDR3 plus reference TRBV11-3 and TRBJ2-1, the full variable domain is EAGVVQSPRYKIIEKKQPVAFWCNPISGHNTLYWYLQNLGQGPELLIRYENEEAVDDSQLPKDRFSAERLKGVDSTLKIQPAELGDSAVYLCASRLLAGGVWEQFFGPGTRLTVL.

This rearrangement joins TRBV5-5 to TRBJ2-2; D is unclear. This CDR3 has 15 amino acids. CDR1 is SGHKS and CDR2 is YYEKEE in the germline V gene (reference sequence). V gave up 2 bases and J gave up 2 bases, with 10 bases separating them. As DNA, the CDR3 is TGTGCCAGCAGCTTCGGCGACGTTAACACCGGGGAGCTGTTTTTT. It yields the protein CASSFGDVNTGELFF. Based on the CDR3 plus reference TRBV5-5 and TRBJ2-2, the full variable domain is DAGVTQSPTHLIKTRGQQVTLRCSPISGHKSVSWYQQVLGQGPQFIFQYYEKEERGRGNFPDRFSARQFPNYSSELNVNALLLGDSALYLCASSFGDVNTGELFFGEGSRLTVL.

The V call is TRBV5-1, the J call TRBJ2-7, with D unclear. Germline CDR1 is SGHRS and CDR2 is YFSETQ. Trimming cost V 3 bases and J 0 bases, with 7 bases left between them. The CDR3 loop spans 13 amino acids. The CDR3 here is CASSSQDSYEQYF. The CDR3 coding sequence is TGCGCCAGCAGCTCCCAGGACTCCTACGAGCAGTACTTC. The full variable domain, in which reference TRBV5-1 and TRBJ2-7 provide the parts outside the CDR3, is KAGVTQTPRYLIKTRGQQVTLSCSPISGHRSVSWYQQTPGQGLQFLFEYFSETQRNKGNFPGRFSGRQFSNSRSEMNVSTLELGDSALYLCASSSQDSYEQYFGPGTRLTVT.

The count of this clone is one. The chain couples TRBV6-6 to TRBJ2-5; TRBD1 agrees at 8 bases. V lost 6 bases and J lost 4; bases outside the gene matches: 10. This CDR3 has 15 amino acids. The germline gives CDR1 MNHNY, CDR2 SVGAGI (reference sequence). CDR3 sequence: CASRIQPGGGETQYF. Written as DNA, the CDR3 is TGTGCCAGCAGAATACAACCAGGGGGCGGAGAGACCCAGTACTTC.

The V gene is TRBV29-1, the J gene TRBJ2-3; no clear D gene. The CDR3 runs to 14 residues. Germline V gene lookup returns CDR1 SQVTM and CDR2 ANQGSEA. V gave up 1 base and J gave up 2 bases, with 10 bases separating them. The CDR3 DNA reads as TGCAGCGTTGAAGGTGGTCAGTACACAGATACGCAGTATTTT. This encodes CSVEGGQYTDTQYF.

V and J are TRBV7-9 and TRBJ2-2, with no clear D. The CDR3 totals 12 residues. CDR1 and CDR2 (germline): SEHNR, FQNEAQ (reference sequence). V gave up 4 bases and J gave up 5 bases, with 5 bases separating them. The CDR3: CASSYLTGELFF. CDR3 bases: TGTGCCAGCAGCTATTTAACCGGGGAGCTGTTTTTT.

This clone showed up just once. In the same sample, other DNA sequences code for this CDR3. This chain links TRBV6-5 with TRBJ1-2; D is undetermined. The CDR3 runs 12 residues. With 8 bases removed from V and 2 bases from J, the gap between germline ends came to 9 bases. CDR1 is MNHEY, CDR2 SVGAGI, per germline. The chain's CDR3 is CASSSGNYGYTF. CDR3 sequence (DNA): TGTGCCAGCTCCTCCGGAAACTATGGCTACACCTTC.

This chain joins TRBV5-1 and TRBJ1-4; possibly TRBD1 for D (5 bases). This CDR3 comprises 13 residues. Germline CDR1 and CDR2: SGHRS and YFSETQ. The V end was cut by 4 bases, the J end by 7 bases, with 11 bases between. CDR3 DNA sequence: TGCGCCAGCAGCAGGGGTTGGGGTGAAAAACTGTTTTTT. Protein: CASSRGWGEKLFF.

The rearrangement links TRBV2 to TRBJ2-1; possible D gene TRBD2, 6 bases. CDR1 and CDR2 from the germline V gene are SNHLY and FYNNEI. This CDR3 comprises 14 residues. Trimming pared 6 bases from V and 3 bases from J, leaving 12 bases between. The CDR3 sequence: CASRVLGGYNEQFF. The CDR3 DNA is TGTGCCAGCAGGGTGTTGGGGGGCTACAATGAGCAGTTCTTC.

V usage is TRBV11-3 and J usage is TRBJ2-5; the match to TRBD2 covers 10 bases. Germline assignment: CDR1 SGHNT and CDR2 YENEEA. The CDR3 runs to 17 residues. V lost 5 bases to trimming and J lost 5 bases; unmatched junction nucleotides: 14. The CDR3 here is CASSGGGLAGVGETQYF. The DNA for the CDR3 is TGTGCCAGCAGCGGCGGCGGCCTAGCGGGAGTCGGGGAGACCCAGTACTTC.

This clone was detected only once. This rearrangement joins TRBV14 to TRBJ2-3; D not certain. The CDR3 length is 14 residues. From germline, CDR1 is SGHDN and CDR2 FVKESK. V gave up 4 bases and J gave up 1 base, with 9 bases separating them. The CDR3 loop reads CASSPILRTDTQYF. CDR3 nucleotide sequence: TGTGCCAGCAGCCCGATTCTACGCACAGATACGCAGTATTTT. Together with reference TRBV14 and TRBJ2-3, the CDR3 gives the full variable domain: EAGVTQFPSHSVIEKGQTVTLRCDPISGHDNLYWYRRVMGKEIKFLLHFVKESKQDESGMPNNRFLAERTGGTYSTLKVQPAELEDSGVYFCASSPILRTDTQYFGPGTRLTVL.

The rearrangement links TRBV6-6 to TRBJ1-5; D is possibly TRBD1 (6 bases). Germline V gene data show CDR1 as MNHNY and CDR2 as SVGAGI (reference sequence). Trimming cost V 7 bases and J 7 bases, with 17 bases left between them. The CDR3 sequence is 14 residues long. The CDR3 protein is CASTREGGGQPQHF. DNA of the CDR3: TGTGCCAGCACACGGGAGGGGGGCGGGCAGCCCCAGCATTTT.

V is TRBV28 and J is TRBJ1-1, with D tentatively TRBD1 (6 bases). Deletions cut 4 bases from V and 4 bases from J, with 10 bases between. The CDR3 has 13 residues. CDR1 is MDHEN and CDR2 is SYDVKM in the germline V gene. CDR3 amino acids: CASSSGAVTEAFF. DNA of the CDR3: TGTGCCAGCAGTTCGGGGGCTGTCACTGAAGCTTTCTTT.

This rearrangement joins TRBV9 to TRBJ1-2; D is perhaps TRBD1 (6 bases). The CDR3 runs 14 residues. The ends were cut back, 4 bases at V and 5 bases at J, with 15 bases in the middle. From germline, CDR1 is SGDLS and CDR2 YYNGEE. CDR3 in DNA: TGTGCCAGCAGCCCCAGTGGGGGGACATATGGCTACACCTTC. Residues: CASSPSGGTYGYTF.